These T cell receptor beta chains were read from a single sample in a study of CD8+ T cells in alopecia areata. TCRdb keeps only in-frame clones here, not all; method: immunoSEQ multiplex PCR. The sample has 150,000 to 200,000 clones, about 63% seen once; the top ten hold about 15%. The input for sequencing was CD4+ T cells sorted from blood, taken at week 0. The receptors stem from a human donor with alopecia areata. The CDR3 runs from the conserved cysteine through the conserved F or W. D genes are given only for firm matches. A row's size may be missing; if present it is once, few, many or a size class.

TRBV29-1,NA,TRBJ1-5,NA,TGCAGCGTACAGGAGGACCGCAATCAGCCCCAGCATTTT,CSVQEDRNQPQHF
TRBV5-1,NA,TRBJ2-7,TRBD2,TGCGCCAGCAGCGGAGGGACTAGCGGGGTCGAGCAGTACTTC,CASSGGTSGVEQYF
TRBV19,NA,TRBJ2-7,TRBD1,TGTGCCAGTAGTATTTGGCAGGGGGCCTCGGGAGAGCAGTACTTC,CASSIWQGASGEQYF
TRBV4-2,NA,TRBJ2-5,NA,TGTGCCAGCAGCCAGCCGGGACAATTGGAGACCCAGTACTTC,CASSQPGQLETQYF
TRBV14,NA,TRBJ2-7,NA,TGTGCCAGCAGCCAAGAACTGGACTACGAGCAGTACTTC,CASSQELDYEQYF
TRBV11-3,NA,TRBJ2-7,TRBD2,TGTGCCAGCAGCTTATCAGGCGGGGGCTACGAGCAGTACTTC,CASSLSGGGYEQYF
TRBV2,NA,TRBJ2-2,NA,TGTGCCAGCAGTCCTAACACAGGATCCGGGGAGCTGTTTTTT,CASSPNTGSGELFF
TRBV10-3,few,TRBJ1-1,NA,TGTGCCATCGGTACAGGGAACACTGAAGCTTTCTTT,CAIGTGNTEAFF
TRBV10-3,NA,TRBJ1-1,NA,TGTGCCATCAGTGTTTTGGGTGGCACTGAAGCTTTCTTT,CAISVLGGTEAFF
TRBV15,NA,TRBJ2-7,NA,TGTGCCACCAGCCCCCAAAGACTAGACGAGCAGTACTTC,CATSPQRLDEQYF
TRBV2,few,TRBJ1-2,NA,TGTGCCAGCAGATACAGGGAGACAGAGGGCTACACCTTC,CASRYRETEGYTF
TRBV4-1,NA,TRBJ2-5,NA,TGCGCCAGCAAAACAGACCCGTACCAAGAGACCCAGTACTTC,CASKTDPYQETQYF
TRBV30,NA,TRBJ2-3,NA,TGTGCCTGGAGTGCCTTGACTCAAAATACGCAGTATTTT,CAWSALTQNTQYF
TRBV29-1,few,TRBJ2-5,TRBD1,TGCAGCTCAAGTACAGGGGGCCAAGAGACCCAGTACTTC,CSSSTGGQETQYF
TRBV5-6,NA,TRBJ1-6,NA,TGTGCCAGCAGCTTGGAGGTCGGTTCACCCCTCCACTTT,CASSLEVGSPLHF
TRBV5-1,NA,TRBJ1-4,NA,TGCGCCAGCAGCTTGGTACCAAACCCCGAAAAACTGTTTTTT,CASSLVPNPEKLFF
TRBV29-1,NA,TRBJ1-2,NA,TGCAGCGTTGGCGACAGCAACTATGGCTACACCTTC,CSVGDSNYGYTF
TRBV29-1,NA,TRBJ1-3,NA,TGCAGCGCCCAATTAGGGAACACCATATATTTT,CSAQLGNTIYF
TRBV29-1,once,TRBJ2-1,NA,TGCAGCGTGAAAGGAACCCAACACGCTTCTGGTGAGCAGTTCTTC,CSVKGTQHASGEQFF
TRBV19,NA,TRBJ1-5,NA,TGTGCCAGTAGTATTGGGGTTGGGTATCAGCCCCAGCATTTT,CASSIGVGYQPQHF
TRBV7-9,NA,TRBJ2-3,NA,TGTGCCAGCAGCCCAGGGTCGGATACGCAGTATTTT,CASSPGSDTQYF
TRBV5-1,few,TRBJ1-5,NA,TGCGCCAGCAGCTTGGAGGGCCGCGCCAGCCAGCCCCAGCATTTT,CASSLEGRASQPQHF
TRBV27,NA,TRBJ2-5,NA,TGTGCCAGCAGCACACAGAGGGATTTATCAGAGACCCAGTACTTC,CASSTQRDLSETQYF
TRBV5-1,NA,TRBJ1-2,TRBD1,TGCGCCAGCAGCTTTGACAGGGGAAGGGGCTACACCTTC,CASSFDRGRGYTF
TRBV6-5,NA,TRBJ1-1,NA,TGTGCCAGCAGTTACGGTCAGGGATTGTTAGCTTTCTTT,CASSYGQGLLAFF
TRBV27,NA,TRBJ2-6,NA,TGTGCCAGCAGACTCTCGCAGGGGGCCAACGTCCTGACTTTC,CASRLSQGANVLTF
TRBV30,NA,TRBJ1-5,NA,TGTGCCTGGAGTGTAGACACGGTATCCTCGGCCCAGCATTTT,CAWSVDTVSSAQHF
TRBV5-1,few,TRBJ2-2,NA,TGCGCCAGCAGCTTGCAGGGGCCGAACACCGGGGAGCTGTTTTTT,CASSLQGPNTGELFF
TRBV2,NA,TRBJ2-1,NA,TGTGCCAGCAGCGCGGGCCCAGGGTATGAGCAGTTCTTC,CASSAGPGYEQFF
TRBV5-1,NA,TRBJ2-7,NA,TGCGCCAGCAGCTTGGACAGTCCCGAATACGAGCAGTACTTC,CASSLDSPEYEQYF
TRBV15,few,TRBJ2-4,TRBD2,TGTGCCACCAGACTAGCGGGGGGGCCGGGTCCAGCCAAAAACATTCAGTACTTC,CATRLAGGPGPAKNIQYF
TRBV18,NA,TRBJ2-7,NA,TGTGCCAGCTCACCACGGCAGGGACACGAGCAGTACTTC,CASSPRQGHEQYF